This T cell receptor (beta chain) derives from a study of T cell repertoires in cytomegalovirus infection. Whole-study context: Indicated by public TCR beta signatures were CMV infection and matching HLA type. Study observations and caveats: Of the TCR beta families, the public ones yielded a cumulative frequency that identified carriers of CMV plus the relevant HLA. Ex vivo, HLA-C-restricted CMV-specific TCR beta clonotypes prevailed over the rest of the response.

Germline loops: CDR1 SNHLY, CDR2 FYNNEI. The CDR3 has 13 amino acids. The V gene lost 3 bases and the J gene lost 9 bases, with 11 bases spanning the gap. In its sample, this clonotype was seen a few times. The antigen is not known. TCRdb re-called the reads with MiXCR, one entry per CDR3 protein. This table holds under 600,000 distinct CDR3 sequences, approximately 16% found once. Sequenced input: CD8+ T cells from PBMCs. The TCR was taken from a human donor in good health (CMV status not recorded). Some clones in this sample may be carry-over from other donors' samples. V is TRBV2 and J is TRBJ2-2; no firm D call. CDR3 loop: CASSEGQLWELFF. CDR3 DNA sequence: TGTGCCAGCAGTGAGGGCCAACTTTGGGAGCTGTTTTTT.